The following is a T cell receptor beta chain sequence with its context. This clonotype was seen only a few times. Its antigen has not been determined. No per-base quality is available; no much larger clone lies one base away. CDR1 and CDR2, looked up from the germline V gene (reference sequence), are DFQATT and SNEGSKA. V loses 0 bases of germline sequence and J loses 3 bases, and the interval between the two ends is 21 bases. Reading from cysteine to phenylalanine, the CDR3 counts 17 amino acids. The only DNA kept is the CDR3, 51 bases in frame from the first base. In the paper's terms, the treatment or condition label means: allogeneic hematopoietic cell transplantation with graft depleted of TCRalphabeta T cells and CD19 B cells. The children who served as transplant recipients had been given grafts of TCRalphabeta/CD19-depleted allogeneic hematopoietic cells. Libraries were built with PCR. These reads were obtained on an Illumina HiSeq 2500. TCR libraries were prepared with molecular barcoding, using unique molecular identifiers to normalize TCRbeta repertoire quantification. TCRdb took the public reads, trimmed them with fastp at Q25, ran MiXCR for clone calling and kept in-frame beta chains. Each CDR3 protein gets just one entry, which takes the most common genes and DNA from the rows behind it. The sample records about 640,000 distinct CDR3 sequences, approximately 12% of which are singletons. The top ten constitute around 2.2% of the sample.

This entry comes from a study of T-cell reconstitution after alpha-beta-depleted transplantation in children (dated by TCRdb to 2016 to 2018). Context from the whole study: The study quantitatively tracked T-cell immune reconstitution after TCRalphabeta/CD19-depleted allogeneic hematopoietic cell transplantation in children using TCR repertoire profiling.

Overall study outcomes, separate from this receptor: About two months after transplant, the apparently early recovery of alphabetaT-cell counts reportedly depended on just several hundred clones that had expanded rapidly and came from non-depleted graft cells. Over the following months the frequencies of hyperexpanded clones went down, and after one year T-cell counts and TCRbeta diversity were mostly credited to newly produced T cells. The high TCRbeta diversity at day 60 in some patients was ascribed to recipient T cells and intrathymic progenitors that had survived conditioning.

Sample: PBMCs, mostly from graft donor cells, taken 360 days after TCRalphabeta/CD19-depleted stem cell transplant. This clonotype originated in a male patient between 10 and 17 years old who had a stem cell transplant for acute myeloid leukemia, so the T cells may come from the graft donor. The rearrangement combines TRBV20-1 with TRBJ2-7; the D gene is unclear. The CDR3 has the sequence CSARDHRRAGPYYEQYF. The sequenced DNA: TGCAGTGCTAGAGATCACCGTAGGGCCGGACCATACTACGAGCAGTACTTC.